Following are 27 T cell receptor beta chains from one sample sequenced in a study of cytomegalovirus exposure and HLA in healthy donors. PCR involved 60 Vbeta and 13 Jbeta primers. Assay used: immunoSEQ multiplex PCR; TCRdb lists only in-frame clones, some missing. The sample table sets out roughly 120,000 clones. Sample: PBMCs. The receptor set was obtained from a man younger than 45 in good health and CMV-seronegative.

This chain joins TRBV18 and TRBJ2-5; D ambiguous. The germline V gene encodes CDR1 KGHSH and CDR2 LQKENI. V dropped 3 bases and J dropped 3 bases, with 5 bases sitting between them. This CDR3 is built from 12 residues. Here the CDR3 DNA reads TGTGCCAGCTCACCCCTAAAAGAGACCCAGTACTTC. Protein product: CASSPLKETQYF.

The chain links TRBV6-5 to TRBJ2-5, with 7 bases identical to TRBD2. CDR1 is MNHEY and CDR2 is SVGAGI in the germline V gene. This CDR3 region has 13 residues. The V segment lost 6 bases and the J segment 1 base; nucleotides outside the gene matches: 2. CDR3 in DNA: TGTGCCAGCAGCCCTAGCGGCCAAGAGACCCAGTACTTC. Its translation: CASSPSGQETQYF.

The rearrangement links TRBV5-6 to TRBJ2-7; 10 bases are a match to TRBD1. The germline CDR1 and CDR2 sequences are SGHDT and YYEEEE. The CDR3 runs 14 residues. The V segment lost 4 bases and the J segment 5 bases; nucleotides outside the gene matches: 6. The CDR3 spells CASSLRQGADEQYF. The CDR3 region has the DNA TGTGCCAGCAGCCTTAGACAGGGGGCCGACGAGCAGTACTTC.

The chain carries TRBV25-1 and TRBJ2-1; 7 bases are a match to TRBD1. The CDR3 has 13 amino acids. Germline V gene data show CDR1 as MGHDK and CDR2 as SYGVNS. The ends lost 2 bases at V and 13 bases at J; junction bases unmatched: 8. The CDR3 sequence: CASSEGSRGYQFF. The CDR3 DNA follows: TGTGCCAGCAGTGAAGGGTCCAGGGGGTATCAGTTCTTC.

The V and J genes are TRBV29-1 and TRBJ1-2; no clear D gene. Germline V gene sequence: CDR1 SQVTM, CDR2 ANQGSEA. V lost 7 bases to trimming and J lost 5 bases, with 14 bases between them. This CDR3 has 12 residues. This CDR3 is CSAEPGPYGYTF. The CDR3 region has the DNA TGCAGCGCCGAACCGGGTCCGTATGGCTACACCTTC. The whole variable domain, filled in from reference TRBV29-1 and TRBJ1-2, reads SAVISQKPSRDICQRGTSLTIQCQVDSQVTMMFWYRQQPGQSLTLIATANQGSEATYESGFVIDKFPISRPNLTFSTLTVSNMSPEDSSIYLCSAEPGPYGYTFGSGTRLTVV.

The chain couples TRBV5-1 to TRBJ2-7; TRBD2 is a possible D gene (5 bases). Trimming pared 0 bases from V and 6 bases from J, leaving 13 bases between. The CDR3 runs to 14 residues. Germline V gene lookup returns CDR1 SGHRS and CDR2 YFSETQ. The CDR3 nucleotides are TGCGCCAGCAGCTTGGGACTCTCCGCGGGCGAGCAGTACTTC. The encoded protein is CASSLGLSAGEQYF.

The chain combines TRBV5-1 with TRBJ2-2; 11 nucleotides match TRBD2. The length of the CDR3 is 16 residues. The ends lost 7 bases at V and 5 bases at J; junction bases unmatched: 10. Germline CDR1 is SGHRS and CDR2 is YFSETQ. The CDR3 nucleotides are TGCGCCAGCGGGGATCTAGCGGGAGGCATTACCGGGGAGCTGTTTTTT. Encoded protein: CASGDLAGGITGELFF.

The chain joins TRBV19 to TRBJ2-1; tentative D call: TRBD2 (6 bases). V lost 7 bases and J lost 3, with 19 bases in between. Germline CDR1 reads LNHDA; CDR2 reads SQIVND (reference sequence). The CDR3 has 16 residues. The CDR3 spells CASTPSRTTVYNEQFF. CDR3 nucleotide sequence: TGTGCCAGTACCCCCAGCCGGACTACCGTCTACAATGAGCAGTTCTTC.

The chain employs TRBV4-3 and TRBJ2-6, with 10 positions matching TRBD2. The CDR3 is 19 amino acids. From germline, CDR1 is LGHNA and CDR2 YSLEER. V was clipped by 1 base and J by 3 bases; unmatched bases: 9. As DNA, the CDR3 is TGCGCCAGCAGCCAAGTCGGGCTAGCGGGAGTTGGTGGGGCCAACGTCCTGACTTTC. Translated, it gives CASSQVGLAGVGGANVLTF.

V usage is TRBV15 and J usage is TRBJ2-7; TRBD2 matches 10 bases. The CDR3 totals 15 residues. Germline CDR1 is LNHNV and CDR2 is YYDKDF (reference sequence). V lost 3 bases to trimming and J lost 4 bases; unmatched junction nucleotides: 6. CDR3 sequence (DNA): TGTGCCACCAGCAGTGGACTAGCGGAACATTACGAGCAGTACTTC. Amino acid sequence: CATSSGLAEHYEQYF. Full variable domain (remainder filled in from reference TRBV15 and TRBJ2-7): DAMVIQNPRYQVTQFGKPVTLSCSQTLNHNVMYWYQQKSSQAPKLLFHYYDKDFNNEADTPDNFQSRRPNTSFCFLDIRSPGLGDTAMYLCATSSGLAEHYEQYFGPGTRLTVT.

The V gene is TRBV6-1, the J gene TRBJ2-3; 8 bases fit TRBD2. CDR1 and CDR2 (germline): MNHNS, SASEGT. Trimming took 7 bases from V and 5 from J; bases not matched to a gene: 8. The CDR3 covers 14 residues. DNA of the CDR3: TGTGCCAGCATCGAGGGGCTAGCGGGAGATACGCAGTATTTT. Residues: CASIEGLAGDTQYF.

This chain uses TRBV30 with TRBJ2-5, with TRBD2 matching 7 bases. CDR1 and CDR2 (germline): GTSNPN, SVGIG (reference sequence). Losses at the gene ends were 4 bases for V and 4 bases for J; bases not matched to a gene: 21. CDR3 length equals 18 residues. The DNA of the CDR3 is TGTGCCTGGACCCTAGGGAGTAGCGGGCCTTTGGGAGGAGAGACCCAGTACTTC. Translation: CAWTLGSSGPLGGETQYF.

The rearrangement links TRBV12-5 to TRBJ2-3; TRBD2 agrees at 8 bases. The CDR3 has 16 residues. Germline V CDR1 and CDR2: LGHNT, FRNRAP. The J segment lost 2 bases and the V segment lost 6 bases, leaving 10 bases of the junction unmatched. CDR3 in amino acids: CASGPGLALNTDTQYF. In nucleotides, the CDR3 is TGTGCTAGTGGACCTGGACTAGCCCTTAACACAGATACGCAGTATTTT.

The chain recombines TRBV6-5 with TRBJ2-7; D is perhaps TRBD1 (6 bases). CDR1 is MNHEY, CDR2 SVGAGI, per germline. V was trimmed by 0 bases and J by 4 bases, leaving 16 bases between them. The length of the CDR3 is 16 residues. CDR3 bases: TGTGCCAGCAGTTACTCCCCAGGGGAACTGTCTTACGAGCAGTACTTC. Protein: CASSYSPGELSYEQYF.

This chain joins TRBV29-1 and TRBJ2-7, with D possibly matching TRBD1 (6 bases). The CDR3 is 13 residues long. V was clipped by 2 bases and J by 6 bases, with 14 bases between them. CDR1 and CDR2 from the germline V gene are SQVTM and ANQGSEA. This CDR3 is CSVELRQEGEQYF. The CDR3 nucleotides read TGCAGCGTTGAATTGCGACAGGAAGGCGAGCAGTACTTC.

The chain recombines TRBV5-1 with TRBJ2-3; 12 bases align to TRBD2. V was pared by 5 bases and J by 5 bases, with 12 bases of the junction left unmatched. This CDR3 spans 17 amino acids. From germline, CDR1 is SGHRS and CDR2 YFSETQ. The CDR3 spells CASRDWGLAGGLDTQYF. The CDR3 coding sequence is TGCGCCAGCAGGGATTGGGGTCTAGCGGGAGGGCTAGATACGCAGTATTTT. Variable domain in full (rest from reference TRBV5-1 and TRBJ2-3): KAGVTQTPRYLIKTRGQQVTLSCSPISGHRSVSWYQQTPGQGLQFLFEYFSETQRNKGNFPGRFSGRQFSNSRSEMNVSTLELGDSALYLCASRDWGLAGGLDTQYFGPGTRLTVL.

CDR3 sequence (DNA): TGTGCCAGCAGGGGTGAGGGGGGGTCTTACAATGAGCAGTTCTTC. It is translated as CASRGEGGSYNEQFF. The genes are TRBV6-1 and TRBJ2-1; D is perhaps TRBD2 (7 bases). The germline V gene has CDR1 MNHNS and CDR2 SASEGT. V shed 6 bases and J shed 4 bases, with 16 bases lying between them. The CDR3 has 15 residues.

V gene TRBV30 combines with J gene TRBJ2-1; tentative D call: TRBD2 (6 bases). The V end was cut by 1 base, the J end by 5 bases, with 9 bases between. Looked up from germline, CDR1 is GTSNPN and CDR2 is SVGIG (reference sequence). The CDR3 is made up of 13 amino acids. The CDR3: CAWSGTKNNEQFF. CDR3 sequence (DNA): TGTGCCTGGAGTGGGACTAAAAACAATGAGCAGTTCTTC.

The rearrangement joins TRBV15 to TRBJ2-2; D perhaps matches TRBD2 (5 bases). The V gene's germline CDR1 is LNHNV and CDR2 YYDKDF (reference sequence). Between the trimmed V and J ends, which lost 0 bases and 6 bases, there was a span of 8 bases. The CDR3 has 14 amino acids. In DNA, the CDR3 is TGTGCCACCAGCAGAGATCGAGCGGCCGGGGAGCTGTTTTTT. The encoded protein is CATSRDRAAGELFF. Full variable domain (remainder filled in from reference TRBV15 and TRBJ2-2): DAMVIQNPRYQVTQFGKPVTLSCSQTLNHNVMYWYQQKSSQAPKLLFHYYDKDFNNEADTPDNFQSRRPNTSFCFLDIRSPGLGDTAMYLCATSRDRAAGELFFGEGSRLTVL.

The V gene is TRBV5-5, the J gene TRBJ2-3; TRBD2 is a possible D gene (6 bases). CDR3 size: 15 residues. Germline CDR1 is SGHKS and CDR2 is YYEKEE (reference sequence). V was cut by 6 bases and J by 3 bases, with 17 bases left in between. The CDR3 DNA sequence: TGTGCCAGCATGTCCTGGCGCGGGAAGACAGATACGCAGTATTTT. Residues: CASMSWRGKTDTQYF.

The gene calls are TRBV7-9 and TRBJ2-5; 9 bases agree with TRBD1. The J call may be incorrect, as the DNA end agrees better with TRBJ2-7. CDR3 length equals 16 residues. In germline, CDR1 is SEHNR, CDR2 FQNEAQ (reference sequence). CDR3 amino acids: CASSLIRWGQGYEQYF. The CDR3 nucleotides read TGTGCCAGCAGCTTAATAAGGTGGGGACAGGGCTACGAGCAGTACTTC.

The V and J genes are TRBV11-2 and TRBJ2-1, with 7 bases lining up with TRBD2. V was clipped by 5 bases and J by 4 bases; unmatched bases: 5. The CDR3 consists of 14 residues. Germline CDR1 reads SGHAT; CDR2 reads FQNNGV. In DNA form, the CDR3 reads TGTGCCAGCAGCCGGGGGGTGGGGTACAATGAGCAGTTCTTC. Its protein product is CASSRGVGYNEQFF.

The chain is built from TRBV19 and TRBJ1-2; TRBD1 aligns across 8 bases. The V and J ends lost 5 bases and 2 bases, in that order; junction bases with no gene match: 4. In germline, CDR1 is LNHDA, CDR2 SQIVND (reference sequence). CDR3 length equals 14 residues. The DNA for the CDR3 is TGTGCCAGTAGTGGACAGGGCCGAAACTATGGCTACACCTTC. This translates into CASSGQGRNYGYTF.

This CDR3 is CASSPGVGTEAFF. The CDR3 DNA reads as TGCGCCAGCAGCCCCGGGGTAGGCACTGAAGCTTTCTTT. The genes are TRBV5-1 and TRBJ1-1, with unresolved D. In germline, CDR1 is SGHRS, CDR2 YFSETQ. Trimming pared 4 bases from V and 4 bases from J, leaving 11 bases between. The CDR3 runs 13 residues.

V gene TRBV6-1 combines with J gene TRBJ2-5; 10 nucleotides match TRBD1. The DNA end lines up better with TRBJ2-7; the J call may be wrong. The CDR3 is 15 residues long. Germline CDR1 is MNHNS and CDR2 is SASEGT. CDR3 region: CASSPTPGQGTEQYF. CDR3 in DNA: TGTGCCAGCAGTCCAACTCCGGGACAGGGGACCGAGCAGTACTTC.

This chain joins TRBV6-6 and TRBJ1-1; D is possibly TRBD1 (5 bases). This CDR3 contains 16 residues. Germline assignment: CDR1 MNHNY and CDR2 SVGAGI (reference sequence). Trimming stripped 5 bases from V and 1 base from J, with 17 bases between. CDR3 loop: CASSPTGDGTNTEAFF. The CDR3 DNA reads TGTGCCAGCAGTCCTACAGGAGACGGTACGAACACTGAAGCTTTCTTT.

The CDR3 loop is CASSSGTGMGYGYTF. Here the CDR3 DNA reads TGCGCCAGCAGCTCGGGTACAGGGATGGGCTATGGCTACACCTTC. V usage is TRBV5-1 and J usage is TRBJ1-2, with D tentatively TRBD1 (6 bases). The CDR3 consists of 15 residues. V gave up 3 bases and J gave up 4 bases, with 16 bases separating them. Germline CDR1 and CDR2: SGHRS and YFSETQ. Full variable domain (missing parts from reference TRBV5-1 and TRBJ1-2): KAGVTQTPRYLIKTRGQQVTLSCSPISGHRSVSWYQQTPGQGLQFLFEYFSETQRNKGNFPGRFSGRQFSNSRSEMNVSTLELGDSALYLCASSSGTGMGYGYTFGSGTRLTVV.